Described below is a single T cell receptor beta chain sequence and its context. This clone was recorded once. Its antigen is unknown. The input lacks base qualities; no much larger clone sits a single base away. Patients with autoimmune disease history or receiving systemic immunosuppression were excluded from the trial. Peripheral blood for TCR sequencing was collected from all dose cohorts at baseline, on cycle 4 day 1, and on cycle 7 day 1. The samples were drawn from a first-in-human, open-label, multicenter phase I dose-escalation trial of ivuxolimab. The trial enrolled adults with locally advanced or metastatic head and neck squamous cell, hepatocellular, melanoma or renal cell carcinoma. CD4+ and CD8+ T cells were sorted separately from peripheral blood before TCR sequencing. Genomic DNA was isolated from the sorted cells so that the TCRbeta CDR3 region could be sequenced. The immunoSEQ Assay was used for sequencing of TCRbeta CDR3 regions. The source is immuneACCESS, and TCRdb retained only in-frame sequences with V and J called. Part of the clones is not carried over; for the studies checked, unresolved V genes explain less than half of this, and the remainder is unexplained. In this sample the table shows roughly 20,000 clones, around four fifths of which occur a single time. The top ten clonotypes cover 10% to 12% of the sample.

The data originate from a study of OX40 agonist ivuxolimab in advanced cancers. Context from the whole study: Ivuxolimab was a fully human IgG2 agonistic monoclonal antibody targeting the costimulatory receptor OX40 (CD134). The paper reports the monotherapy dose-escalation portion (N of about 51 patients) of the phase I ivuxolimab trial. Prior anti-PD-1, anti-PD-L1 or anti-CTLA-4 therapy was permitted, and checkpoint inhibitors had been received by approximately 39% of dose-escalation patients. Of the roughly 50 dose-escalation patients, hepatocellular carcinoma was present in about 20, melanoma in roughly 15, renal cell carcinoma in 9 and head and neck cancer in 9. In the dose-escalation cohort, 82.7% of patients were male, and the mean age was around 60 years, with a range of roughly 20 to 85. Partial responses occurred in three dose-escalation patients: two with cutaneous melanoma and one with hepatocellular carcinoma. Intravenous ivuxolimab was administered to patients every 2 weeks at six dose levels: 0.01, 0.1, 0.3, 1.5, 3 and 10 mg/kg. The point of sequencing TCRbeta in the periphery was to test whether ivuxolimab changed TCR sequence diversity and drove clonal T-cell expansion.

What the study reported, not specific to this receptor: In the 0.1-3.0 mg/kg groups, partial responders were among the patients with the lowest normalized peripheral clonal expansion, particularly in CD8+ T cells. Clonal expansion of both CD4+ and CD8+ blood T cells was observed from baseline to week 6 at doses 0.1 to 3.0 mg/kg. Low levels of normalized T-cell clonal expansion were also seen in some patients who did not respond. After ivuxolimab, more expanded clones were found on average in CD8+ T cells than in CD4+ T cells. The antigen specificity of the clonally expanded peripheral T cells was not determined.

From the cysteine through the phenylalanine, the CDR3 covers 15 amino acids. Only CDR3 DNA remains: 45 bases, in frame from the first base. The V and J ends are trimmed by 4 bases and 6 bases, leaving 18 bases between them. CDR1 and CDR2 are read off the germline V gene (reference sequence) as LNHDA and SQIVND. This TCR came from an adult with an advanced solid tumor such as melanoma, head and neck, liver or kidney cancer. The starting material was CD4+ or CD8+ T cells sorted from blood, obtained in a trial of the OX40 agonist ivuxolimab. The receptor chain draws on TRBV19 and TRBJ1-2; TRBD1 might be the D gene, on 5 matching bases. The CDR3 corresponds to CASSTSPRGLNGYTF. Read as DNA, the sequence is TGTGCCAGTAGTACCTCCCCGAGGGGTTTGAATGGCTACACCTTC. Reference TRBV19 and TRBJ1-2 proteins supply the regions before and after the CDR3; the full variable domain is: DGGITQSPKYLFRKEGQNVTLSCEQNLNHDAMYWYRQDPGQGLRLIYYSQIVNDFQKGDIAEGYSVSREKKESFPLTVTSAQKNPTAFYLCASSTSPRGLNGYTFGSGTRLTVV.